These 18 T cell receptor beta chains originate from one sample sequenced in a study of CD8+CD57+ T cells in acquired aplastic anemia. TCR beta VDJ and CDR3 were profiled, and genomic DNA was the template. One entry per CDR3 protein results from TCRdb running MiXCR on the reads. The sample lists some 240,000 distinct CDR3 sequences; 30% to 35% were seen once. The specimen was sorted CD4+, CD8+, or CD8+CD57+ T cells (not recorded which) from PBMCs. All receptors come from a human donor in good health, serving as a control.

A few counts support this clonotype. CDR3 in amino acids: CASSRLRGETQYF. In DNA form, the CDR3 reads TGTGCCAGCAGCCGACTCAGGGGAGAGACCCAGTACTTC. The rearrangement links TRBV6-6 to TRBJ2-5; D might be TRBD1 (6 bases). Germline V gene sequence: CDR1 MNHNY, CDR2 SVGAGI (reference sequence). Trimming took off 6 bases at V and 4 bases at J, with 12 bases between the two ends. The CDR3 totals 13 residues.

This clonotype showed up many times. The chain combines TRBV2 with TRBJ1-2, with D possibly being TRBD1 (5 bases). The germline V and J ends were trimmed by 6 bases and 3 bases, with 14 bases remaining between them. Germline CDR1 and CDR2: SNHLY and FYNNEI. CDR3 length: 14 residues. This chain's CDR3 is CASSRHGTDYGYTF. The CDR3 region has the DNA TGTGCCAGCAGCCGCCACGGGACTGACTATGGCTACACCTTC.

Ten or more counts support this clonotype. This rearrangement joins TRBV7-2 to TRBJ2-7; the D gene is possibly TRBD1 (6 bases). This CDR3 contains 14 residues. The V gene's germline CDR1 is SGHTA and CDR2 FQGNSA. V was shortened by 5 bases and J by 2 bases, with 13 bases between the two germline ends. The CDR3, as DNA: TGTGCCAGCAGCCCCGACAGGTATCCCTACGAGCAGTACTTC. It is translated as CASSPDRYPYEQYF.

V and J are TRBV19 and TRBJ1-6; 10 bases map to TRBD1. The J segment lost 9 bases and the V segment lost 8 bases, leaving 7 bases of the junction unmatched. Germline V gene sequence: CDR1 LNHDA, CDR2 SQIVND (reference sequence). The CDR3 contains 14 residues. The CDR3 DNA reads TGTGCCAGTGGGAGACAGGGGGCAGGTTCACCCCTCCACTTT. This codes for CASGRQGAGSPLHF.

In this sample, this clonotype turned up many times. The chain carries TRBV19 and TRBJ2-2; 10 nucleotides agree with TRBD1. With V trimmed by 5 bases and J by 4 bases, 7 bases remained unmatched. CDR1 LNHDA and CDR2 SQIVND come from the germline V gene (reference sequence). There are 16 residues in the CDR3. The CDR3 spells CASSVGQGVRTGELFF. In DNA form, the CDR3 reads TGTGCCAGTAGTGTAGGACAGGGGGTTCGCACCGGGGAGCTGTTTTTT.

This clonotype was detected ten times or more. The chain combines TRBV5-6 with TRBJ1-2; D unclear. Trimming left V 10 bases short and J 2 bases short, with 12 bases between. CDR1 and CDR2 from the germline V gene are SGHDT and YYEEEE. The CDR3 runs to 12 residues. This CDR3 reads CASQQTNYGYTF. In DNA form, the CDR3 reads TGTGCCTCCCAACAGACCAACTATGGCTACACCTTC.

This clonotype was detected ten times or more. This chain uses TRBV20-1 with TRBJ1-1; D possibly corresponds to TRBD1 (5 bases). V was shortened by 2 bases and J by 1 base, with 14 bases between the two germline ends. Germline CDR1 reads DFQATT; CDR2 reads SNEGSKA (reference sequence). CDR3 length: 15 amino acids. CDR3 coding DNA: TGCAGTGCTAGAAGTGGTGTCGGGGGGAACACTGAAGCTTTCTTT. Translated, it gives CSARSGVGGNTEAFF.

This clonotype was seen only a few times. The V call is TRBV4-1, the J call TRBJ2-3, with D perhaps assigned TRBD1 or TRBD2 (5 bases each). The CDR3 consists of 17 residues. The germline V and J ends were trimmed by 2 bases and 2 bases, with 17 bases remaining between them. Germline CDR1 is MGHRA and CDR2 is YSYEKL. The CDR3 DNA reads TGCGCCAGCAGCCAATCCCCGGGACCACTTACCACAGATACGCAGTATTTT. Its translation: CASSQSPGPLTTDTQYF.

Turning to this clonotype: This may arise from a read error, as a much more abundant clone is one base away. This chain uses TRBV6-1 with TRBJ1-1; D possibly corresponds to TRBD1 (5 bases). This CDR3 is built from 11 residues. V lost 5 bases and J 12 bases, leaving 13 bases between the germline ends. The germline CDR1 and CDR2 sequences are MNHNS and SASEGT. This CDR3 is CASSTGWRTFF. The CDR3 DNA reads as TGTGCCAGCAGTACAGGTTGGCGGACTTTCTTT.

This clonotype occurred many times. V gene TRBV20-1 combines with J gene TRBJ1-4; unclear D gene. The CDR3 has 12 amino acids. V was clipped by 5 bases and J by 7 bases, with 11 bases between them. Germline V gene sequence: CDR1 DFQATT, CDR2 SNEGSKA (reference sequence). This CDR3 reads CSAASLSEKLFF. CDR3 coding DNA: TGCAGTGCTGCGAGTTTATCTGAAAAACTGTTTTTT.

This chain links TRBV12-3 or TRBV12-4 with TRBJ1-2; no reliable D call. The V end was cut by 3 bases, the J end by 3 bases, with 17 bases between. CDR3 length: 16 amino acids. In DNA form, the CDR3 reads TGTGCCAGCAGTTTTTTAGCGGAGACCGGGGACTATGGCTACACCTTC. Translation: CASSFLAETGDYGYTF.

Remarks on this clonotype: One end of the junction varies from germline; a read error may be responsible. The rearrangement joins TRBV15 to TRBJ2-5; D uncertain. Germline CDR1 and CDR2: LNHNV and YYDKDF (reference sequence). The CDR3 is 16 amino acids. The CDR3 DNA reads TGTGCCACCAGCAGGGGCGGATCGGTTGGGCAAGAGACCCAGTATTTC. This sequence encodes CATSRGGSVGQETQYF. The full variable domain, completed using reference TRBV15 and TRBJ2-5, is DAMVIQNPRYQVTQFGKPVTLSCSQTLNHNVMYWYQQKSSQAPKLLFHYYDKDFNNEADTPDNFQSRRPNTSFCFLDIRSPGLGDTAMYLCATSRGGSVGQETQYFGPGTRLLVL.

The chain links TRBV10-3 to TRBJ1-2; TRBD1 matches at 12 bases. The germline V gene encodes CDR1 ENHRY and CDR2 SYGVKD. Trimming at V came to 7 bases and at J to 8 bases, leaving 8 bases not matched to a gene. This CDR3 has 14 residues. For the CDR3, the DNA is TGTGCCATCAAGGGGACAGGGGGCGACGGCGGCTACACCTTC. It encodes CAIKGTGGDGGYTF.

As regards this clonotype: A much larger clone lies one base from this, so it may be a read error. The V and J genes are TRBV20-1 and TRBJ2-7; TRBD1 might be the D (6 bases). CDR1 and CDR2 from the germline V gene are DFQATT and SNEGSKA (reference sequence). This CDR3 is built from 13 residues. CDR3 bases: TGCAGTGCCTTTGAGGACAGAGCCTACGGGCAGTACTTC. It encodes CSAFEDRAYGQYF.

The chain uses TRBV7-2 and TRBJ1-1; weak D call: TRBD1 (5 bases). This CDR3 comprises 14 residues. Looked up from germline, CDR1 is SGHTA and CDR2 is FQGNSA. V lost 1 base and J lost 5, with 11 bases in between. CDR3 in DNA: TGTGCCAGCAGCTTAGTTGCGGGGGAGACTGAAGCTTTCTTT. It codes for CASSLVAGETEAFF.

About this clonotype: A much larger clone sits a single nucleotide away, making a read error possible. The V gene is TRBV20-1, the J gene TRBJ2-5; D possibly uses TRBD1 or TRBD2 (6 bases each). The CDR3 runs 12 residues. In germline, CDR1 is DFQATT, CDR2 SNEGSKA (reference sequence). The CDR3 spells CSATSGAEAQYF. CDR3 nucleotide sequence: TGCAGTGCCACTTCGGGGGCAGAGGCCCAGTACTTC.

This clonotype has a count of ten or more. The gene calls are TRBV2 and TRBJ2-7; the match to TRBD1 covers 10 bases. The CDR3 length is 14 residues. Germline V gene lookup returns CDR1 SNHLY and CDR2 FYNNEI. The J segment lost 5 bases and the V segment lost 1 base, leaving 2 bases of the junction unmatched. The chain's CDR3 is CASSEGTGGHEQYF. The CDR3, as DNA: TGTGCCAGCAGTGAAGGGACAGGGGGGCACGAGCAGTACTTC.

V and J are TRBV2 and TRBJ2-7; D is undetermined. Trimming removed 6 bases at V and 6 bases at J, with 12 bases between. Germline CDR1 SNHLY, CDR2 FYNNEI. The CDR3 is 12 residues long. CDR3 region: CASRTVGSEQYF. The CDR3 DNA reads TGTGCCAGCAGAACAGTGGGGTCCGAGCAGTACTTC.